These T cell receptor beta chains were read from a single sample in a study of cytomegalovirus exposure and HLA in healthy donors. The assay was immunoSEQ multiplex PCR, and TCRdb's table has in-frame clones only and misses some. This sample has hundreds of thousands of clones, with roughly 89% found just once. Sequences were obtained from PBMCs. All receptors derive from a woman between 18 and 29 years old in good health and CMV-seronegative. Both conserved end residues are part of each CDR3. D genes are given only for firm matches. Clone size is not always given. Where it is, it says once, few, many or a class for expanded clones.

>.|TRBJ1-5|TRBV30|.
CAWSVRSGGSGPQHF
TGTGCCTGGAGTGTGAGGAGTGGTGGATCGGGGCCCCAGCATTTT
>once|TRBJ2-5|TRBV9|.
CASSGEGGRGQYF
TGTGCCAGCAGCGGGGAAGGAGGGCGCGGCCAGTACTTC
>.|TRBJ2-3|TRBV28|.
CASSTRQGKGTDTQYF
TGTGCCAGCAGCACCCGTCAGGGTAAAGGCACAGATACGCAGTATTTT
>.|TRBJ1-1|TRBV10-3|TRBD1
CAITKGQGMTEAFF
TGTGCCATCACAAAAGGACAGGGAATGACTGAAGCTTTCTTT
>few|TRBJ2-7|TRBV29-1|TRBD2
CSVGTSKGADEQYF
TGCAGCGTTGGGACTAGCAAAGGGGCTGACGAGCAGTACTTC
>.|TRBJ2-1|TRBV15|TRBD1
CATSNNPPGQGARTNEQFF
TGTGCCACCAGCAACAATCCCCCGGGACAGGGGGCGAGAACAAATGAGCAGTTCTTC
>.|TRBJ1-1|TRBV28|.
CASSLGGWGRENTEAFF
TGTGCCAGCAGTTTGGGGGGATGGGGCAGGGAGAACACTGAAGCTTTCTTT
>once|TRBJ2-7|TRBV9|.
CASSVVASETYEQYF
TGTGCCAGCAGCGTAGTGGCTAGCGAAACCTACGAGCAGTACTTC
>once|TRBJ1-5|TRBV28|.
CASSHTGNYNQPQHF
TGTGCCAGCAGCCACACCGGGAACTACAATCAGCCCCAGCATTTT
>.|TRBJ2-5|TRBV4-2|.
CASSQEGEETQYF
TGTGCCAGCAGCCAAGAGGGAGAAGAGACCCAGTACTTC
>.|TRBJ2-5|TRBV7-9|.
CASSFGQQETQYF
TGTGCCAGCAGCTTTGGGCAGCAAGAGACCCAGTACTTC
>.|TRBJ2-3|TRBV13|TRBD2
CASSIFRLAPHTPQYF
TGTGCCAGCAGCATATTTCGACTAGCACCCCATACCCCGCAGTATTTT
>.|TRBJ2-7|TRBV2|.
CASMLAGIYYEQYF
TGTGCCAGCATGTTGGCGGGGATTTACTACGAGCAGTACTTC
>.|TRBJ1-4|TRBV18|.
CASSPIQGYEKLFF
TGTGCCAGCTCACCAATACAGGGTTATGAAAAACTGTTTTTT
>.|TRBJ1-5|TRBV27|.
CASGSGRERSNQPQHF
TGTGCCAGCGGGTCGGGCAGGGAAAGATCCAATCAGCCCCAGCATTTT
>few|TRBJ2-7|TRBV9|TRBD2
CASSPAGTSHEQYF
TGTGCCAGCAGCCCCGCCGGGACTAGCCACGAGCAGTACTTC
>.|TRBJ1-2|TRBV6-6|.
CASSYPVNYGYTF
TGTGCCAGCAGTTACCCCGTAAACTATGGCTACACCTTC
>.|TRBJ2-5|TRBV19|.
CASSVNTAGSGKTQYF
TGTGCCAGTAGTGTAAACACAGCGGGCAGCGGCAAGACCCAGTACTTC
>once|TRBJ2-7|TRBV28|TRBD2
CASTPRLAGWEQYF
TGTGCCAGCACCCCCCGGCTAGCGGGATGGGAGCAGTACTTC
>.|TRBJ2-7|TRBV9|TRBD1
CASSPPQGDGYEQYF
TGTGCCAGCAGCCCACCACAGGGGGATGGGTACGAGCAGTACTTC
>.|TRBJ2-3|TRBV9|.
CASSVETGAIGGPDTQYF
TGTGCCAGCAGCGTAGAAACGGGAGCAATTGGAGGCCCAGATACGCAGTATTTT
>once|TRBJ2-1|TRBV28|TRBD2
CASSFPGTSGNEQFF
TGTGCCAGCAGTTTCCCCGGGACTAGCGGCAATGAGCAGTTCTTC
>.|TRBJ2-3|TRBV9|.
CASSPRISGTDTQYF
TGTGCCAGCAGCCCCCGGATCAGCGGGACAGATACGCAGTATTTT